This TCR beta chain emerged from a study of blood T cell repertoires in COVID-19. Study-wide background: Sources were T cells, B-cell-depleted T cells, or PBMCs; the material itself was cDNA or gDNA.

In the study's own analysis: Reference gene primer amplification gave estimated nucleated cell counts. Profiling relied on immunoSEQ multiplex PCR, and the TCRdb table lists in-frame clones only, not all of them. Clonal size and the V and J genes are those of that table, whereas D and trimming came from the DNA. The repertoire includes some 83,000 clones, roughly 78% of them detected once, and roughly 22% sits in the top ten. Sequences were obtained from peripheral blood. This clonotype was obtained from a human donor in a cohort sampled during active COVID-19.

The CDR3 sequence: CASSLQGAQETQYF. The CDR3 DNA sequence: TGTGCCAGCAGCTTACAGGGGGCCCAAGAGACCCAGTACTTC. The V call is TRBV6-5, the J call TRBJ2-5; 9 nucleotides align to TRBD1. Germline lookup yields CDR1 MNHEY and CDR2 SVGAGI. This CDR3 spans 14 amino acids. V shed 6 bases and J 1 base; nucleotides not matched to a gene: 3.